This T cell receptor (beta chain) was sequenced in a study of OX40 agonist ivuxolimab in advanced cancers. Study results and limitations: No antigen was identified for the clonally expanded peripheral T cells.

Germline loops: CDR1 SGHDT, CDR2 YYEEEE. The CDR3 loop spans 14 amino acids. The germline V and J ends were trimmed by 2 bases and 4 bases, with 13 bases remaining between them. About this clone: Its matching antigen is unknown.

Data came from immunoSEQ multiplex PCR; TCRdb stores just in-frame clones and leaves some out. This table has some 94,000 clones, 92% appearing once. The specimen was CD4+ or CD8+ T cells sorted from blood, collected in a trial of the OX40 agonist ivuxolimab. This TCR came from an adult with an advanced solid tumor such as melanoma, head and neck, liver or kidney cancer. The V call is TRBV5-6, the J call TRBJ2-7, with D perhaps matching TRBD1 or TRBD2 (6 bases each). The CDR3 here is CASSFGRGVYEQYF. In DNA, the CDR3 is TGTGCCAGCAGCTTTGGTAGGGGGGTTTACGAGCAGTACTTC.